Shown below are 10 T cell receptor beta chains from a single sample sequenced in a study of blood T cell repertoires in COVID-19. This table comes from immunoSEQ multiplex PCR, and its TCRdb copy is limited to in-frame clones, with some not included. The sample gives 98,000 or so clones, just under 85% of which show up once; approximately 3.5% is in the top ten. Sequenced input: peripheral blood. These receptor sequences come from a woman older than 75 with active or convalescent COVID-19.

This clone occurred once. The gene calls are TRBV3-1 (or the pseudogene TRBV3-2) and TRBJ2-1, with D perhaps matching TRBD2 (6 bases). Per the germline V gene, CDR1 is LGHDT and CDR2 is YNNKEL (reference sequence). This CDR3 comprises 16 residues. V lost 3 bases to trimming and J lost 1 base, with 13 bases between them. As DNA, the CDR3 is TGTGCCAGCAGCCACCTAGCGATGGCTTCCTACAATGAGCAGTTCTTC. Protein sequence: CASSHLAMASYNEQFF.

V gene TRBV7-2 combines with J gene TRBJ2-3, with 8 bases fitting TRBD2. V gave up 2 bases and J gave up 4 bases; unmatched junction bases: 8. Germline CDR1 SGHTA, CDR2 FQGNSA. CDR3 size: 16 residues. CDR3 sequence reads: CASSLNGGGTSDTQYF. The CDR3 region has the DNA TGTGCCAGCAGCTTAAACGGCGGGGGGACCTCAGATACGCAGTATTTT.

The chain is built from TRBV5-8 and TRBJ1-1; D is undetermined. The CDR3 loop spans 13 amino acids. Germline V gene data show CDR1 as SGHTS and CDR2 as YDEGEE. V lost 1 base to trimming and J lost 7 bases, with 11 bases between them. For the CDR3, the DNA is TGTGCCAGCAGCTTGCCTAGTGGACTTGAAGCTTTCTTT. Protein product: CASSLPSGLEAFF.

The chain has TRBV28 and TRBJ1-5; D may be TRBD1 (5 bases). The ends were cut back, 1 base at V and 3 bases at J, with 13 bases in the middle. CDR3 length: 16 residues. The V gene's germline CDR1 is MDHEN and CDR2 SYDVKM. The CDR3 region has the DNA TGTGCCAGCAGTTTATTTCGGGGGGGAAACAATCAGCCCCAGCATTTT. Translating gives CASSLFRGGNNQPQHF.

This chain links TRBV5-6 with TRBJ2-3; D not certain. Trimming pared 0 bases from V and 2 bases from J, leaving 10 bases between. This CDR3 comprises 15 residues. CDR1 and CDR2 from the germline V gene are SGHDT and YYEEEE. The CDR3 loop is CASSLAGVITDTQYF. DNA for the CDR3: TGTGCCAGCAGCTTGGCCGGAGTAATCACAGATACGCAGTATTTT.

A single count supports this clone. The chain joins TRBV9 to TRBJ2-1; the match to TRBD2 covers 7 bases. V gave up 4 bases and J gave up 8 bases; unmatched junction bases: 9. CDR3 length: 14 amino acids. Per germline, CDR1 SGDLS and CDR2 YYNGEE. The CDR3 protein is CASSLRTSNYEQFF. The CDR3 DNA is TGTGCCAGCAGCTTAAGGACTAGTAATTATGAGCAGTTCTTC. Looking up the rest from reference TRBV9 and TRBJ2-1 gives the full variable domain: DSGVTQTPKHLITATGQRVTLRCSPRSGDLSVYWYQQSLDQGLQFLIQYYNGEERAKGNILERFSAQQFPDLHSELNLSSLELGDSALYFCASSLRTSNYEQFFGPGTRLTVL.

The V and J genes are TRBV5-1 and TRBJ1-2; 8 positions match TRBD1. The length of the CDR3 is 15 residues. Germline CDR1 SGHRS, CDR2 YFSETQ. The V gene end was trimmed by 4 bases and the J gene end by 5 bases; junction bases not matched to a gene: 10. The CDR3 region has the DNA TGCGCCAGCAGCGAAACAACAGGGGGGAGATATGGCTACACCTTC. Protein sequence: CASSETTGGRYGYTF.

V and J are TRBV2 and TRBJ2-1, with 7 nucleotides matching TRBD2. CDR3 length: 14 amino acids. From germline, CDR1 is SNHLY and CDR2 FYNNEI. V trimming: 7 bases; J trimming: 7 bases; junction bases outside the gene matches: 10. The CDR3 sequence is CASTSGLSTNEQFF. CDR3 DNA: TGTGCCAGCACTAGCGGACTATCTACGAATGAGCAGTTCTTC.

This clone was seen a single time. This sequence joins TRBV12-5 and TRBJ1-2; 8 bases are shared with TRBD1. CDR1 is LGHNT and CDR2 is FRNRAP in the germline V gene. Trimming took 0 bases from V and 8 from J; bases not matched to a gene: 14. The CDR3 totals 17 residues. CDR3 sequence reads: CASGLVHRTGWTGGYTF. DNA of the CDR3: TGTGCTAGTGGTTTGGTACACCGGACAGGGTGGACGGGGGGCTACACCTTC.

The gene calls are TRBV30 and TRBJ2-7, with TRBD1 matching 8 bases. Germline CDR1 and CDR2: GTSNPN and SVGIG (reference sequence). This CDR3 comprises 15 residues. V lost 0 bases to trimming and J lost 1 base; unmatched junction nucleotides: 5. The CDR3 sequence: CAWSVEGQVSYEQYF. CDR3 nucleotide sequence: TGTGCCTGGAGTGTAGAGGGACAGGTTTCCTACGAGCAGTACTTC.